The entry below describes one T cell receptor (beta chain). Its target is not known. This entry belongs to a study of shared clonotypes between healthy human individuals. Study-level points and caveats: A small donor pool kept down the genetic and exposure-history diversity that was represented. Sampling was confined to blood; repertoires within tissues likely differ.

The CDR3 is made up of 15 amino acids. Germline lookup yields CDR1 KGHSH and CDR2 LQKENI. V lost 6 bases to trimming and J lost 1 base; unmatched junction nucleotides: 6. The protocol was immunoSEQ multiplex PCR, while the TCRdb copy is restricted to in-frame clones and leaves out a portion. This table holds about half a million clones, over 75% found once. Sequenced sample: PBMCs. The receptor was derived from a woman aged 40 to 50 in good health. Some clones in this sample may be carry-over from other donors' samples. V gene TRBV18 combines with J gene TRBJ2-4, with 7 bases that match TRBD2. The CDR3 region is CASSRPGGAKNIQYF. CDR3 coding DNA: TGTGCCAGCTCCCGACCCGGGGGGGCCAAAAACATTCAGTACTTC.